The rows below give T cell receptor beta chains drawn from one sample of a study of blood T cells in healthy people across ages. TCRdb called the 5' RACE reads again in MiXCR, with one record for every CDR3 protein. The table has more than 650,000 distinct CDR3 sequences, approximately 22% seen once. Sequencing was carried out using blood. The receptors come from a man in his 70s in good health. Both conserved end residues are part of each CDR3. The order of the fields is J gene, D gene, clone size, V gene, CDR3 DNA, CDR3 protein. The D gene is left open where the match is weak. Not all rows give a size; the values are once, few, many and, for expanded clones, a class.

>TRBJ2-2|-|-|TRBV29-1
TGCAGCGTCGTCCGAACTACGCCCGGGGAGCTGTTTTTT
CSVVRTTPGELFF
>TRBJ2-2|TRBD2|-|TRBV5-4
TGTGTCAGCAGTAGCGGGATGGGAGGGGAGCTGTTTTTT
CVSSSGMGGELFF
>TRBJ2-1|-|few|TRBV5-1
TGCGCCAGCAGCTTGGGCGGGACACCACGGGCCAATGAGCAGTTCTTC
CASSLGGTPRANEQFF
>TRBJ2-5|TRBD2|-|TRBV18
TGTGCCAGCTCACCACCTATGGCGGGGGTTGACGGGGGAGAGACCCAGTACTTC
CASSPPMAGVDGGETQYF
>TRBJ2-5|TRBD2|few|TRBV20-1
TGCAGTGCTAGAGATTTTGGGGAGGGGTTCTTC
CSARDFGEGFF
>TRBJ2-3|TRBD1|-|TRBV7-9
TGTGCCAGCGAAAACAGGGGGACAGATACGCAGTATTTT
CASENRGTDTQYF
>TRBJ1-2|-|few|TRBV20-1
TGCAGTGCTAGAGATCCGTCTAACTATGGCTACACCTTC
CSARDPSNYGYTF
>TRBJ2-1|-|few|TRBV25-1
TGTGCCAGCAGCCCGGCTTTGAGCTCCTACAATGAGCAGTTCTTC
CASSPALSSYNEQFF
>TRBJ2-1|-|-|TRBV9
TGTGCCAGCAGCGTAGAGAGCCACTCCTACAATGAGCAGTTCTTC
CASSVESHSYNEQFF
>TRBJ2-3|-|-|TRBV5-4
TGTGCCAGCAGCTTTAGTGGGCTGAGCACAGATACGCAGTATTTT
CASSFSGLSTDTQYF
>TRBJ2-5|TRBD2|-|TRBV6-5
TGTGCCAGCAGTCCTAGCGGGAGAGGGGAGACCCAGTACTTC
CASSPSGRGETQYF
>TRBJ1-4|-|-|TRBV10-2
TGCGCCAGCAGTATGGGCTCCTCGAATAATGAAAAACTGTTTTTT
CASSMGSSNNEKLFF
>TRBJ2-3|-|few|TRBV20-1
TGCAGTGCTAGCCGGCCCCGCAGCGCCACAGATACGCAGTATTTT
CSASRPRSATDTQYF
>TRBJ2-3|-|many|TRBV12-3/TRBV12-4
TGTGCCAGCAGTCCGCCCGGGCGGTATACGCAGTATTTT
CASSPPGRYTQYF
>TRBJ2-6|-|-|TRBV6-6
TGTGCCAGTGACTCTGGGGCCAACGTCCTGACTTTC
CASDSGANVLTF
>TRBJ1-1|TRBD1|-|TRBV3-1
TGTGCCAGCAGCGCCGGGACAGGGGTTGAAGCTTTCTTT
CASSAGTGVEAFF
>TRBJ1-4|TRBD1|few|TRBV7-2
TGTGCCAGCAGCCTGGACAGGGTTAAGGAAAAACTGTTTTTT
CASSLDRVKEKLFF
>TRBJ2-4|-|-|TRBV7-9
TGTGCCAGCAGCTTCCAGGCGAGAAACATTCAGTACTTC
CASSFQARNIQYF
>TRBJ1-1|-|-|TRBV20-1
TGCAGTGCTATGGGACAAGCCTTTCGTGAAGCTTTCTTT
CSAMGQAFREAFF
>TRBJ2-7|-|many|TRBV5-1
TGCGCCAGCAGCTTGTTGGGTGGGATCGGACACGAGCAGTACTTC
CASSLLGGIGHEQYF
>TRBJ1-2|TRBD1|-|TRBV10-3
TGTGCCATCAGTGAATACGGACAGGGGGCTGGTGGCTACACCTTC
CAISEYGQGAGGYTF
>TRBJ1-1|-|-|TRBV19
TGTGCCAGTAGTATTTCCCTGGGTCTTGAAGCTTTCTTT
CASSISLGLEAFF
>TRBJ1-1|TRBD1|-|TRBV29-1
TGCAGCGTTCTACAGGGGACGAACACTGAAGCTTTCTTT
CSVLQGTNTEAFF
>TRBJ1-6|-|few|TRBV12-3/TRBV12-4
TGTGCCAGCAGTTTAACAGGGACGGGAAATTCACCCCTCCACTTT
CASSLTGTGNSPLHF
>TRBJ1-3|-|few|TRBV7-2
TGTGCCAGCAGCTTAGAGTCCGTAGGATCTGGAAACACCATATATTTT
CASSLESVGSGNTIYF
>TRBJ1-5|-|few|TRBV7-9
TGTGCCAGCAGCAGCACAGGGTCGGGCAATCAGCCCCAGCATTTT
CASSSTGSGNQPQHF
>TRBJ2-1|TRBD2|-|TRBV20-1
TGCAGTGCCGAGAGCGGGAGTTATGACAATGAGCAGTTCTTC
CSAESGSYDNEQFF
>TRBJ2-1|TRBD2|-|TRBV5-1
TGCGCCAGCAGCTTGGGAGGTAGAACTAGCGGTAAGACGATGAGTGAGCAGTTCTTC
CASSLGGRTSGKTMSEQFF
>TRBJ1-2|TRBD1|few|TRBV6-4
TGTGCCAGCAGTGACTCGAACAGGGGGCGCAACTATGGCTACACCTTC
CASSDSNRGRNYGYTF
>TRBJ1-2|-|few|TRBV28
TGTGCCAGCAGTCGGACTCGGTCTAACTATGGCTACACCTTC
CASSRTRSNYGYTF
>TRBJ2-1|-|few|TRBV29-1
TGCAGCGTTGAATCCCCAAACCGGGAGTTCTTC
CSVESPNREFF
>TRBJ2-1|-|-|TRBV5-8
TGTGCCAGCAGCTTGGTGATTTCACCCTACAATGAGCAGTTCTTC
CASSLVISPYNEQFF
>TRBJ2-7|-|once|TRBV10-3
TGTGCCGTTCGCCGGGACACACACTCCTACGAGCAGTACTTC
CAVRRDTHSYEQYF
>TRBJ2-7|-|few|TRBV6-6
TGTGCCAGCAGTCCCAGGGACATCGGATACGAGCAGTACTTC
CASSPRDIGYEQYF
>TRBJ1-4|TRBD1|many|TRBV20-1
TGCAGTGCCCTCGGGACAGATAATGAAAAACTGTTTTTT
CSALGTDNEKLFF
>TRBJ2-2|-|-|TRBV19
TGTGCCAGTAGTATAAACAGTAACACCGGGGAGCTGTTTTTT
CASSINSNTGELFF
>TRBJ1-2|-|-|TRBV12-3/TRBV12-4
TGTGCAAGCAGCATCGGAGGGAGTTCTAACTATGGCTACACCTTC
CASSIGGSSNYGYTF
>TRBJ2-5|-|few|TRBV4-2
TGTGCCAGCAGCATGAACAACCAAGAGACCCAGTACTTC
CASSMNNQETQYF
>TRBJ2-1|TRBD1|many|TRBV5-1
TGTGCCAGCAGTTCCGGACAGGGGGCCTACAATGAGCAGTTCTTC
CASSSGQGAYNEQFF
>TRBJ1-2|-|few|TRBV28
TGTGCCAGCAGGTATCCCCTCAGCCCTGGTGGCTACACCTTC
CASRYPLSPGGYTF
>TRBJ2-1|TRBD1|-|TRBV12-3/TRBV12-4
TGTGCCAGCAGTTCCTTTAGGACAGGGAAGAAAAATGAGCAGTTCTTC
CASSSFRTGKKNEQFF
>TRBJ1-4|-|few|TRBV12-3/TRBV12-4
TGTGCCAGCAGTCCTCTCCAGGGAGTTAATGAAAAACTGTTTTTT
CASSPLQGVNEKLFF
>TRBJ1-1|-|-|TRBV5-1
TGCGCCAGCAGGGGGGCGAACACTGAAGCTTTCTTT
CASRGANTEAFF
>TRBJ2-7|-|-|TRBV7-9
TGTGCCAGCAGCTTAGGGGACCACGAGCAGTACTTC
CASSLGDHEQYF
>TRBJ2-3|-|-|TRBV24-1
TGTGCCACCAGTGACGCCGGGACATGGACAGATACGCAGTATTTT
CATSDAGTWTDTQYF